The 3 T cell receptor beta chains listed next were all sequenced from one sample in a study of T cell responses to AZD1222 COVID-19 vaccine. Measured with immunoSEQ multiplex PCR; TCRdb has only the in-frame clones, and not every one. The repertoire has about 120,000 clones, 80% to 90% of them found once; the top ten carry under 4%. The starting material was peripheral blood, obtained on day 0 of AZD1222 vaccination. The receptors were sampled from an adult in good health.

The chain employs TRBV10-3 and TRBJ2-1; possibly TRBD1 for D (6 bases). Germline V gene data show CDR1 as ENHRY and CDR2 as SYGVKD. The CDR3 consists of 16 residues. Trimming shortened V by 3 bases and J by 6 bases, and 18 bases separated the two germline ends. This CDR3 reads CAISDGGQGFGNEQFF. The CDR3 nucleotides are TGTGCCATCAGTGACGGTGGGCAGGGGTTTGGCAATGAGCAGTTCTTC.

Here the CDR3 reads CASPEKYYNEQFF. The CDR3 DNA reads as TGTGCCAGCCCGGAGAAGTACTACAATGAGCAGTTCTTC. The gene calls are TRBV5-4 and TRBJ2-1; D ambiguous. V lost 7 bases and J 3 bases, leaving 11 bases between the germline ends. The germline CDR1 and CDR2 sequences are SGHNT and YYREEE (reference sequence). The CDR3 has 13 residues.

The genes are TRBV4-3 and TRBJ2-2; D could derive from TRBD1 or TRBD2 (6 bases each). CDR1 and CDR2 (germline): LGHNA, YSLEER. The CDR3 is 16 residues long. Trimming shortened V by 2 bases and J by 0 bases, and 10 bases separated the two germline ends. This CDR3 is CASSQNRGANTGELFF. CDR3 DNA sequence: TGCGCCAGCAGCCAAAATAGGGGGGCGAACACCGGGGAGCTGTTTTTT.